Listed below are T cell receptor beta chains from one sample, sequenced in a study of cytomegalovirus exposure and HLA in healthy donors. Assay used: immunoSEQ multiplex PCR; TCRdb lists only in-frame clones, some missing. The sample includes roughly 140,000 clones. Sequences were obtained from PBMCs. The receptor source for this set is a man aged 40-49 years in good health and CMV-seronegative. Both conserved end residues are part of each CDR3. The order of the fields is J gene, V gene, CDR3 length, D gene, CDR3 DNA, CDR3 protein. A D gene is named only where the DNA matches it firmly.

>TRBJ1-2|TRBV6-5|12|-
TGTGCCACCGCCGGGTTTAACTATGGCTACACCTTC
CATAGFNYGYTF
>TRBJ2-2|TRBV20-1|11|-
TGCAGTGCTCAGGGGTCCGGGGAGCTGTTTTTT
CSAQGSGELFF
>TRBJ2-2|TRBV6-5|14|-
TGTGCCAGCAGTTACGGTATAGTCAAGGGGGAGCTGTTTTTT
CASSYGIVKGELFF
>TRBJ2-7|TRBV11-3|14|-
TGTGCCAGCAGCTTAGGCGGCACCTCCTACGAGCAGTACTTC
CASSLGGTSYEQYF
>TRBJ2-7|TRBV11-3|13|-
TGTGCCAGCAGCCTGACAGGCGCCTACGAGCAGTACTTC
CASSLTGAYEQYF
>TRBJ1-1|TRBV19|15|TRBD1
TGTGCCACCCCGGGACAGGGAAGGAATAGCACTGAAGCTTTCTTT
CATPGQGRNSTEAFF
>TRBJ2-2|TRBV27|16|TRBD2
TGTGCCAGCAGTCACCTAGCGGGGGACACCACCGGGGAGCTGTTTTTT
CASSHLAGDTTGELFF
>TRBJ2-2|TRBV7-6|17|TRBD2
TGTGCCAGCAGCACACTAGCGGGGCTAGCGAGCACCGGGGAGCTGTTTTTT
CASSTLAGLASTGELFF
>TRBJ1-2|TRBV11-2|15|-
TGTGCCAGCAGCTTAGTAAAGGGAGACTACTCTGGCTACACCTTC
CASSLVKGDYSGYTF
>TRBJ1-5|TRBV7-2|15|TRBD1
TGTGCCAGCAGCAAGACAGGGACTAGCAATCAGCCCCAGCATTTT
CASSKTGTSNQPQHF
>TRBJ1-1|TRBV6-1|12|-
TGTGCCAGCAGTGAATCAGACACTGAAGCTTTCTTT
CASSESDTEAFF
>TRBJ2-3|TRBV15|13|-
TGTGCCACCAGCCCTTGGGGCCAGGATACGCAGTATTTT
CATSPWGQDTQYF
>TRBJ2-5|TRBV27|14|-
TGTGCCAGCAGTTTTTGGGGGGGCAGCGAGACCCAGTACTTC
CASSFWGGSETQYF
>TRBJ2-7|TRBV2|14|TRBD1
TGTGCCAGCAGGGATCGGACAGGGACCTACGAGCAGTACTTC
CASRDRTGTYEQYF
>TRBJ2-5|TRBV19|15|TRBD1
TGTGCCAGTAGTATAGGATCACAGGGGAGCGAGACCCAGTACTTC
CASSIGSQGSETQYF
>TRBJ1-4|TRBV5-4|14|-
TGTGCCAGCAGCTTGAGGACAGATAATGAAAAACTGTTTTTT
CASSLRTDNEKLFF
>TRBJ2-7|TRBV20-1|10|-
TGCAGTGCTACCCGGACAATAGCATACTTC
CSATRTIAYF
>TRBJ2-1|TRBV29-1|17|-
TGCAGCGTTGAAGACCCCCTCGCGGGGAGCTCCTACAATGAGCAGTTCTTC
CSVEDPLAGSSYNEQFF
>TRBJ2-3|TRBV4-3|15|TRBD1
TGCGCCAGCAGCCCGACAGGGACCCGCACAGATACGCAGTATTTT
CASSPTGTRTDTQYF
>TRBJ1-3|TRBV7-9|13|TRBD1
TGTGCCAGCAGCTACAGGGGTGGAAACACCATATATTTT
CASSYRGGNTIYF
>TRBJ2-5|TRBV5-4|15|TRBD1
TGTGCCAGCAGCTTGGACGGGACAGGGCAAGAGACCCAGTACTTC
CASSLDGTGQETQYF
>TRBJ2-7|TRBV9|15|TRBD2
TGTGCCAGCAGCGTAGGGCTAGCGGGGAACTACGAGCAGTACTTC
CASSVGLAGNYEQYF
>TRBJ1-5|TRBV18|13|-
TGTGCCAGCTCCTCCGACAGTTATCAGCCCCAGCATTTT
CASSSDSYQPQHF